This T cell receptor beta chain was recorded in a study of T-cell reconstitution after alpha-beta-depleted transplantation in children. At least ten counts were recorded for this clonotype. Its antigen remains unidentified. Germline CDR1 and CDR2: SGHRS and YFSETQ. The CDR3 has 14 amino acids. V was cut by 1 base and J by 5 bases, with 12 bases left in between. Study-wide findings and caveats: Reports say that about two months after transplant, the alpha-beta T cells came out of several hundred graft clones that had expanded.

This sample's TCRbeta library carried unique molecular identifier barcodes. TCRdb redid the calling of the PCR reads with MiXCR, one entry per CDR3 protein. The table records 600,000 to 800,000 distinct CDR3 sequences, under 15% of them present only once. The origin of this receptor is a girl aged 2 to 9 with congenital amegakaryocytic thrombocytopenia, due to receive a stem cell transplant. The input for sequencing was PBMCs, taken before TCRalphabeta/CD19-depleted stem cell transplant. This chain links TRBV5-1 with TRBJ1-2; no clear D gene. Written as DNA, the CDR3 is TGCGCCAGCAGCTTGCAGCCAGCGACTTATGGCTACACCTTC. Protein: CASSLQPATYGYTF.